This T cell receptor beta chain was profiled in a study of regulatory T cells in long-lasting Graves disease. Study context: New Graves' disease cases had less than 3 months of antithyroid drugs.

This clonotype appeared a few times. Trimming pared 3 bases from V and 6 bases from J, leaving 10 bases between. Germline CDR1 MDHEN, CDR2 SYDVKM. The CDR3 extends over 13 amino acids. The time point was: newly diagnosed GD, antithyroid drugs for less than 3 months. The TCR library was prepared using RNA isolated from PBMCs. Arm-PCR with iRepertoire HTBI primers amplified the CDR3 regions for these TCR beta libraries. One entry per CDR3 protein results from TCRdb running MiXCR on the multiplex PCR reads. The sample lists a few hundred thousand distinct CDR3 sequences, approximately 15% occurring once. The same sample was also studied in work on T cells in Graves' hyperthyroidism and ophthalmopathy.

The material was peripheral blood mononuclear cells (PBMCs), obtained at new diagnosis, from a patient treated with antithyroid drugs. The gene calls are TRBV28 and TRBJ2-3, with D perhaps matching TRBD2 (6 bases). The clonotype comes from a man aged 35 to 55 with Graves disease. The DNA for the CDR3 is TGTGCCAGCAGTTTTCGTCGGGGGGATACGCAGTATTTT. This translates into CASSFRRGDTQYF.